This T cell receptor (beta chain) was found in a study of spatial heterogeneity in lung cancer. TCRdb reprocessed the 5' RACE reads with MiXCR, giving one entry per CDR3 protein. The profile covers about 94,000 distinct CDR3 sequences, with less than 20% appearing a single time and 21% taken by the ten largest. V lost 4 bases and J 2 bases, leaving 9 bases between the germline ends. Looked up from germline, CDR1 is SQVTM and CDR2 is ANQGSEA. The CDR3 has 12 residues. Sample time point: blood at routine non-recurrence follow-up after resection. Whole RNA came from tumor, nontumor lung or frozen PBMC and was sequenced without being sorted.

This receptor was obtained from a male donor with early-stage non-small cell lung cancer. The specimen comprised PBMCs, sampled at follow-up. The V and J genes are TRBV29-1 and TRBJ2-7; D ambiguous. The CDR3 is CSVGSTPYEQYV. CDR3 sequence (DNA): TGCAGCGTTGGGAGCACTCCCTACGAGCAGTACGTC.